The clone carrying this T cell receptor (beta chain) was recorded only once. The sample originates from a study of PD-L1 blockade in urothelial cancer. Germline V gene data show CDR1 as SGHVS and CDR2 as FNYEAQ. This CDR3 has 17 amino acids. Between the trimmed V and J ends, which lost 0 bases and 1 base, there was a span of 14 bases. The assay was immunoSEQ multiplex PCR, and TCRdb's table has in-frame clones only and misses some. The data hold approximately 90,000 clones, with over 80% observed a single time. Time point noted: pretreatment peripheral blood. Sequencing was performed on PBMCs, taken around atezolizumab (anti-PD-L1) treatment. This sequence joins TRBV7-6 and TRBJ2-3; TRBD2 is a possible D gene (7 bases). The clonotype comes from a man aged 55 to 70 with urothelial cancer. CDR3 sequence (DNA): TGTGCCAGCAGCTTAGCAAGGGGGGGAGAGCGCACAGATACGCAGTATTTT. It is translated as CASSLARGGERTDTQYF.